This T cell receptor (beta chain) was captured in a study of CD8 T cells in ankylosing spondylitis (dated 2017 in TCRdb). The study in broad terms: To find TCR variants linked to disease, the study profiled T cell receptor beta repertoires in ankylosing spondylitis patients and healthy donors. Peripheral blood was sampled, and synovial fluid was additionally collected from ankylosing spondylitis patients. The full study cohort comprised around 23 ankylosing spondylitis patients and some 100 healthy donors.

TCRdb shows the sequencer as Illumina HiSeq 2500. Quantitative 5'-RACE with molecular barcodes was the method used to prepare the TCR beta libraries. Concerning the study's data processing: A new computational method, built on a probabilistic model of VDJ rearrangement, was used to identify disease-linked TCR variants. The raw public data were reprocessed by TCRdb itself: fastp quality trimming at Q25, MiXCR clonotype calling, in-frame beta chains only. Rows matching on CDR3 protein sequence are summarized as one entry with the most common DNA and genes. V and J calls and clone size were set by TCRdb, not the authors. The sample table shows fewer than 550,000 distinct CDR3 sequences, and about 5% are seen once. The ten largest clones add up to around 3.5% of the sample. The CDR3 starts with the cysteine, ends with the phenylalanine, and has 13 residues. Only the CDR3 DNA is retained, 39 bases long and in frame from the first base. The V and J ends are trimmed by 5 bases and 7 bases, leaving 11 bases between them. In the germline V gene, CDR1 corresponds to SGHTA and CDR2 to FQGNSA.

This clonotype has at least ten counts. No antigen is known for it. The input lacks base qualities; no much larger clone sits a single base away. General conclusions and limits of the study: Significant enrichment of the disease-linked clones was reported in matched synovial fluid samples from ankylosing spondylitis patients. In peripheral blood, the disease-linked clones were found at relatively low frequencies and had a CD8+ phenotype. Some motif variants were previously reported in synovial fluid and blood of reactive arthritis patients, suggesting common disease-initiation mechanisms. Blood from ankylosing spondylitis patients appeared to be characterized by a TCR beta motif made up of several highly homologous amino acid variants.

The sequenced sample was blood, either unsorted or a sorted T cell fraction (not recorded which). The chain uses TRBV7-2 and TRBJ2-2; the D gene is unclear. This receptor was taken from a male donor with ankylosing spondylitis. The base sequence is TGTGCCAGCAGCCCCAGGACGTACGGGGAGCTGTTTTTT. The encoded protein is CASSPRTYGELFF.